The clone carrying this TCR beta chain appeared many times. The target antigen is unknown. V dropped 5 bases and J dropped 6; count of bases not matched to a gene: 8. The germline gives CDR1 DFQATT, CDR2 SNEGSKA (reference sequence). This CDR3 is built from 13 residues. From the 5' RACE reads, TCRdb called clonotypes with MiXCR, one entry per CDR3 protein. Counted here are tens of thousands of distinct CDR3 sequences, less than 8% occurring once; the ten biggest clones make up roughly 0.8%. This record comes from a study of T-cell memory formation after mild COVID-19. Points from the study as a whole: Researchers report contracting CD4+ clones mostly in CM and EM, with CD8+ clones in EMRA.

The sequence was obtained from an adult who had mild COVID-19 (a few samples of this study predate the infection). Cell type and time point are not known. The specimen sequenced was PBMCs or a T cell subset sorted from them (not recorded which). This chain links TRBV20-1 with TRBJ2-3; 7 bases agree with TRBD2. The CDR3 sequence: CSAFPTSMDTQYF. CDR3 nucleotides: TGCAGTGCTTTCCCGACTAGCATGGATACGCAGTATTTT.